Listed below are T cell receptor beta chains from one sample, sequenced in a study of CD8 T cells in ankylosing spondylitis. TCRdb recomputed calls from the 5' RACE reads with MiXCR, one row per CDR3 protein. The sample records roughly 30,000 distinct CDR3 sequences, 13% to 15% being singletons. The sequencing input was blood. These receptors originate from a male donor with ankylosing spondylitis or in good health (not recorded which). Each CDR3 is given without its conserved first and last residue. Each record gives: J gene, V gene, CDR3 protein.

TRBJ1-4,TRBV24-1,ATSDSQGINEKLF
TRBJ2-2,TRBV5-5,ASSWGSTVGTGELF
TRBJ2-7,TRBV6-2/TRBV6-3,ASSYSASSYEQY
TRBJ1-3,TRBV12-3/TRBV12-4,ASSLGPELNTIY
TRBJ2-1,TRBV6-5,ASSYSKASGNNEQF
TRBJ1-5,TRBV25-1,ASSGNRGPDQPQH
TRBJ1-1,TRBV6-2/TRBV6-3,ASSSELDEAF
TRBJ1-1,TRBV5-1,ASSSEPGLEAF
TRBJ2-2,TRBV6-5,ASSYSDPSDTGELF
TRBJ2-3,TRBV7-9,ASSLETGTQY
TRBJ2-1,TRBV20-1,SATQGVGYNEQF
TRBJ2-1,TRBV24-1,ATSDSLVNEQF
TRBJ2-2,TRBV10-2,ASSAGLAGGIGELF
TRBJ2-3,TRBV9,ASSVTDRTDTQY
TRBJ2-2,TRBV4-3,ASSHAGDPTGELF
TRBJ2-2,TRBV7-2,ASSSRRLDNTGELF
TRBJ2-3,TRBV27,ASSLGTTTDTQY
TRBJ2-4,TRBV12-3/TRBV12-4,ASSVTGTPKNIQY
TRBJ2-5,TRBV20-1,SARIVGLAGEETQY
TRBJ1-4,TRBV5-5,ASSLTPGNEKLF
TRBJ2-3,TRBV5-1,ASSRGTSGTDTQY
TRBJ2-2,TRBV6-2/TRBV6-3,ASSYRRGSGELF
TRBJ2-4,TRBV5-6,ASSTSGSIQY
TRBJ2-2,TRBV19,ASSILGNTGELF
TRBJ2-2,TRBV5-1,ASSLMAANTGELF
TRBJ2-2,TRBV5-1,ASSFTGGTGELF
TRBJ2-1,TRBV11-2,ASSFGSYNEQF
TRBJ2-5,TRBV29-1,SVGSRVAQY
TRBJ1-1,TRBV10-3,AISESLGQTEAF
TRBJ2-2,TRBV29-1,SVDETGELF
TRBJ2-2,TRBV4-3,ASSQELDTGELF
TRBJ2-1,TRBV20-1,SADPPVGANEQF
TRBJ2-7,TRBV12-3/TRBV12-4,ASSFTGGRYEQY
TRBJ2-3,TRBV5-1,ASSFDRSDTQY
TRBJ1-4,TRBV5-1,ASSYGGRPTNEKLF
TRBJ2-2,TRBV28,ASSYGRVWELF
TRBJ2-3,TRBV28,ASSSLESTDTQY
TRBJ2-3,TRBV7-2,ASSSGNTQY
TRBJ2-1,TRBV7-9,ASSFPSGIYNEQF
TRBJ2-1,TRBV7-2,ASSLTSGGAREQF
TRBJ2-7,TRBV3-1,ASSPTGTSYEQY
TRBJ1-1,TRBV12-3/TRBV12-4,ASVPTGAEFTEAF